This entry lists 6 T cell receptor beta chains sequenced from one sample in a study of T cells in Graves' hyperthyroidism and ophthalmopathy. Researchers took RNA transcripts and amplified the TCR beta CDR3 regions from them. Primed by the HTBI set, a first-round RT-PCR was run on the TCR CDR3. A single record per CDR3 protein comes from TCRdb applying MiXCR to the multiplex PCR reads. The data show hundreds of thousands of distinct CDR3 sequences, with approximately 15% seen just once and around 13% held by the top ten. The sample was blood. The receptors were gathered from a young man with Graves' ophthalmopathy.

To note about this clonotype: It is unclear where the CDR3 begins or ends on the DNA, so no DNA is shown, and the CDR3 is as TCRdb lists it. The chain links TRBV7-2 to TRBJ2-5; the D segment call TRBD2 is taken from the table without a DNA check. Germline assignment: CDR1 SGHTA and CDR2 FQGNSA. Ends included, the CDR3 has 22 residues. CDR3 in amino acids: CASSFYICSASGRAARGETQYF.

This clonotype was seen ten or more times. V and J are TRBV29-1 and TRBJ2-7; D not certain. CDR1 SQVTM and CDR2 ANQGSEA come from the germline V gene. V was trimmed by 6 bases and J by 6 bases, leaving 12 bases between them. This CDR3 has 11 amino acids. This CDR3 is CSVQQAGEQYF. CDR3 DNA: TGCAGCGTGCAGCAGGCCGGCGAGCAGTACTTC.

This clonotype has a single count. V usage is TRBV12-3 or TRBV12-4 and J usage is TRBJ2-4, with 11 bases identical to TRBD2. V shed 1 base, J shed 1 base, and the junction held 6 bases outside the gene matches. CDR3 size: 18 residues. As DNA, the CDR3 is TGTGCCAGCAGTTTAGTGTGGGCTAGCGGGGGGGCCAAAAACATTCAGTACTTC. Its protein product is CASSLVWASGGAKNIQYF.

The V gene is TRBV7-9, the J gene TRBJ2-3, with 8 bases aligning to TRBD1. The germline CDR1 and CDR2 sequences are SEHNR and FQNEAQ (reference sequence). The ends lost 6 bases at V and 3 bases at J; junction bases unmatched: 8. The CDR3 consists of 15 residues. DNA for the CDR3: TGTGCCAGCAGTCAAACAGGGGGTGGTACAGATACGCAGTATTTT. Protein: CASSQTGGGTDTQYF.

This clonotype was seen repeatedly, ten times or more. The chain employs TRBV6-1 and TRBJ1-1; D might be TRBD1 (5 bases). The CDR3 sequence is 15 residues long. Per germline, CDR1 MNHNS and CDR2 SASEGT. Trimming removed 3 bases from V and 0 bases from J, with 11 bases in between. CDR3 in amino acids: CASSEEGRMNTEAFF. Written as DNA, the CDR3 is TGTGCCAGCAGTGAGGAGGGACGGATGAACACTGAAGCTTTCTTT.

The chain employs TRBV12-3 or TRBV12-4 and TRBJ2-3; D is perhaps TRBD1 (6 bases). V was shortened by 7 bases and J by 5 bases, with 13 bases between the two germline ends. The CDR3 extends over 13 amino acids. CDR3 sequence: CASISGAGDTQYF. The CDR3 DNA reads as TGTGCCAGCATTTCAGGGGCGGGAGATACGCAGTATTTT.